This T cell receptor (beta chain) derives from a study of blood T cell repertoires in COVID-19. Turning to the study itself: Samples of COVID-19 (acute and convalescent) were obtained from the United States, Italy and Spain. Nucleic acid was either cDNA or gDNA, and it came from T cells, B-cell-depleted T cells, or PBMCs.

In the study's own analysis: Nucleated cell counts were estimated from reference gene primer amplification. Generated by immunoSEQ multiplex PCR, the TCRdb table keeps only in-frame clones and is missing some. Clone size and V and J calls were adopted from that table, with D and trimming inferred from the DNA. This table holds 95,000 to 120,000 clones, roughly 88% found once. V was clipped by 4 bases and J by 4 bases; unmatched bases: 4. This CDR3 has 13 residues. Germline V gives CDR1 SGHDT, CDR2 YYEEEE. The TCR comes from a human donor in a cohort sampled during active COVID-19. Sequencing input: peripheral blood. This chain links TRBV5-6 with TRBJ1-1, with TRBD1 matching over 7 bases. In nucleotides, the CDR3 is TGTGCCAGCAGCCCCCGACAGGGCACTGAAGCTTTCTTT. Its protein is CASSPRQGTEAFF.